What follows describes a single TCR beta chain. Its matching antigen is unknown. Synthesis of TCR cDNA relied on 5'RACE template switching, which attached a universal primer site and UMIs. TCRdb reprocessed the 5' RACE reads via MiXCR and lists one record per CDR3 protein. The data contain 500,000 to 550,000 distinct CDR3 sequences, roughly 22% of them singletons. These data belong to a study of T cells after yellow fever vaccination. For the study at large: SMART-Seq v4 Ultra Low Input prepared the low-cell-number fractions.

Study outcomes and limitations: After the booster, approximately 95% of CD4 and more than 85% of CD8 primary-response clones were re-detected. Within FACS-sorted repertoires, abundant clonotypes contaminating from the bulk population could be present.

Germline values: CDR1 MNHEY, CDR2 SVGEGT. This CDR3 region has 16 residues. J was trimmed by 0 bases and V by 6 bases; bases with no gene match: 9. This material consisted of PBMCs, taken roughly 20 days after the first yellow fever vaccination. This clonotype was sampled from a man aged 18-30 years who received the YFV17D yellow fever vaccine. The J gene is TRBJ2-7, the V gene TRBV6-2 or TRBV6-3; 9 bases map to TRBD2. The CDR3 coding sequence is TGTGCCAGCAGCCGACTAGCGGTCCTGAGCTCCTACGAGCAGTACTTC. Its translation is CASSRLAVLSSYEQYF.